This paragraph covers one T cell receptor beta chain sequence. The data stem from a study of control samples from healthy donors and cancer patients. Assay: immunoSEQ multiplex PCR; the TCRdb copy retains only in-frame clones and omits some. The profile shows fewer than 70,000 clones, roughly 92% of them singletons. The length of the CDR3 is 12 residues. V was pared by 5 bases and J by 5 bases, with 10 bases between. Looked up from germline, CDR1 is GTSNPN and CDR2 is SVGIG (reference sequence). This receptor was identified in a man aged 25 to 45 in good health. V and J are TRBV30 and TRBJ1-5; D remains unclear. The sequenced sample consisted of blood. The CDR3 loop reads CAWGVGYQPQHF. The CDR3 nucleotides are TGTGCCTGGGGGGTCGGTTATCAGCCCCAGCATTTT.